These T cell receptor beta chains were read from a single sample in a study of T cells expressing NK-cell markers. Following a re-call of the 5' RACE reads, TCRdb has one entry per CDR3 protein and lacks DNA. This sample's clone table lists fewer than 300,000 distinct CDR3 sequences. Sequencing was done on a sample of blood T cells: a sorted CD56 or NKG2C T cell subset, CD4+ or CD8+ T cells, or bulk PBMC T cells (not recorded which). The receptors here all came from a woman between 18 and 75 years old in good health. Each CDR3 is given with its conserved first and last residue.

J,V,CDR3
TRBJ1-2,TRBV5-1,CASSLDLDRGGYTF
TRBJ2-4,TRBV6-1,CASSHPTGTPLAKNIQYF
TRBJ1-2,TRBV7-8,CASSRRDRADYGYTF
TRBJ2-1,TRBV19,CATLDGAVSGNEQFF
TRBJ2-7,TRBV7-2,CASSLGASVVYEQYF
TRBJ1-4,TRBV21-1,CASIKQLGLREKLFF
TRBJ1-2,TRBV12-3/TRBV12-4,CASSGRDREGIRYGYTF
TRBJ2-1,TRBV29-1,CSVRQSTYNEQFF
TRBJ2-1,TRBV18,CASSPSREEYNEQFF
TRBJ2-7,TRBV18,CASSTGLTDEQYF
TRBJ1-6,TRBV4-2,CASSQVSGSSYNSPLHF
TRBJ2-3,TRBV12-3/TRBV12-4,CASTLGDTQYF
TRBJ2-6,TRBV7-9,CASSPAFTAGANVLTF
TRBJ2-5,TRBV7-9,CASSERRSQETQYF
TRBJ2-1,TRBV12-3/TRBV12-4,CASSPDPDEQFF
TRBJ1-1,TRBV4-3,CASSQQGLGAFF
TRBJ2-7,TRBV6-2/TRBV6-3,CASRNSEKPLYEQYF
TRBJ1-1,TRBV7-2,CASSSQGRDTEAFF